This is a list of T cell receptor beta chains from one sample in a study of human T cells and chemical hapten exposure. One entry per CDR3 protein, called by TCRdb with MiXCR from the RACE reads. Of about 85,000 distinct CDR3 sequences in the sample, roughly 11% were seen once. Specimen: whole blood, collected in connection with sensitization to the hapten diphenylcyclopropenone (DPC). Receptors were obtained from a man aged 18 to 29 with alopecia areata. Some clones in this sample may be carry-over from other donors' samples. Each CDR3 is given with its conserved first and last residue. The D gene is left open where the match is weak. A clone size is listed for some rows: how often the clone was seen (once, few, many), or a class if it is expanded.

>TRBV5-1|TRBJ2-5|TRBD1|few
CASSLLTGSQETQYF
TGCGCCAGCAGCTTGCTGACAGGGAGTCAAGAGACCCAGTACTTC
>TRBV21-1|TRBJ2-5|NA|many
CASSKTGQETQYF
TGTGCCAGCAGCAAGACAGGCCAAGAGACCCAGTACTTC
>TRBV5-5|TRBJ1-1|NA|many
CASSLERATYNTEAFF
TGTGCCAGCAGCTTGGAGAGGGCAACCTACAACACTGAAGCTTTCTTT
>TRBV18|TRBJ1-5|NA|NA
CASSEQTGTGQPQHF
TGTGCCAGCTCAGAACAAACAGGGACCGGTCAGCCCCAGCATTTT
>TRBV9|TRBJ1-2|NA|few
CASNRAQAGYTF
TGTGCCAGCAACCGGGCCCAAGCGGGCTACACCTTC
>TRBV10-3|TRBJ2-2|NA|few
CAISDGFGELFF
TGTGCCATCAGTGATGGGTTCGGGGAGCTGTTTTTT
>TRBV11-1|TRBJ1-1|TRBD1|NA
CASSHPHRGDTEAFF
TGTGCCAGCAGCCACCCACACAGGGGGGACACTGAAGCTTTCTTT
>TRBV9|TRBJ1-2|NA|many
CASSVWERSNYGYTF
TGTGCCAGCAGCGTTTGGGAAAGATCTAACTATGGCTACACCTTC
>TRBV6-5|TRBJ2-7|TRBD1|many
CASSYSSGQGNEQYF
TGTGCCAGCAGTTACTCGTCGGGACAGGGAAACGAGCAGTACTTC
>TRBV4-3|TRBJ1-2|NA|few
CASSQNRLTRYGYTF
TGCGCCAGCAGCCAAAACAGGCTAACTCGCTATGGCTACACCTTC
>TRBV6-2/TRBV6-3|TRBJ2-1|TRBD1|NA
CASSYTDRAGNEQFF
TGTGCCAGCAGTTACACGGACAGGGCCGGGAATGAGCAGTTCTTC
>TRBV29-1|TRBJ2-1|TRBD1|NA
CSVTTGNEQFF
TGCAGCGTGACGACAGGGAATGAGCAGTTCTTC
>TRBV5-3|TRBJ1-6|NA|NA
CARSFPFSPLHF
TGTGCCAGAAGCTTCCCATTTTCACCCCTCCACTTT
>TRBV7-2|TRBJ1-5|NA|NA
CASSLVGGARQPQHF
TGTGCCAGCAGCTTAGTTGGCGGGGCTCGGCAGCCCCAGCATTTT
>TRBV18|TRBJ2-1|TRBD2|many
CASSPPGLAGPSYNEQFF
TGTGCCAGCTCACCTCCCGGGTTAGCGGGACCCTCCTACAATGAGCAGTTCTTC
>TRBV4-1|TRBJ1-2|NA|few
CASSPDSFPYGYTF
TGCGCCAGCAGCCCCGACTCATTCCCATATGGCTACACCTTC
>TRBV28|TRBJ1-2|TRBD1|many
CAIQGADYGYTF
TGTGCCATACAGGGGGCGGACTATGGCTACACCTTC
>TRBV9|TRBJ1-2|TRBD1|many
CASSVRGQGYGYTF
TGTGCCAGCAGCGTGAGGGGGCAAGGCTATGGCTACACCTTC
>TRBV12-3/TRBV12-4|TRBJ2-3|NA|NA
CASQSTTDTQYF
TGTGCCAGCCAAAGTACTACAGATACGCAGTATTTT
>TRBV19|TRBJ1-1|NA|many
CASSMPRGEAFF
TGTGCCAGTAGTATGCCCAGGGGTGAAGCTTTCTTT
>TRBV29-1|TRBJ2-1|NA|many
CSVSINNEQFF
TGCAGCGTTTCGATTAACAATGAGCAGTTCTTC
>TRBV5-1|TRBJ2-1|TRBD2|NA
CASSLTGGPIEQFF
TGCGCCAGCAGCTTGACGGGGGGGCCCATTGAGCAGTTCTTC
>TRBV5-5|TRBJ2-2|NA|few
CASSPGGELFF
TGTGCCAGCAGCCCCGGCGGGGAGCTGTTTTTT
>TRBV28|TRBJ2-3|TRBD2|many
CASSSGGDWGTDTQYF
TGTGCCAGCAGTTCGGGGGGGGACTGGGGCACAGATACGCAGTATTTT
>TRBV7-2|TRBJ2-4|NA|many
CASRDRQGGKNIQYF
TGTGCCAGCAGAGACAGACAGGGAGGCAAAAACATTCAGTACTTC
>TRBV24-1|TRBJ2-1|NA|NA
CATSAVESEQFF
TGTGCCACCAGTGCAGTAGAAAGTGAGCAGTTCTTC
>TRBV11-1|TRBJ2-2|NA|few
CASGTGVNAGELFF
TGTGCCAGCGGTACAGGAGTGAACGCCGGGGAGCTGTTTTTT
>TRBV12-3/TRBV12-4|TRBJ2-5|NA|many
CASSLREQKETQYF
TGTGCCAGCAGTTTAAGGGAACAAAAAGAGACCCAGTACTTC
>TRBV7-6|TRBJ1-1|NA|NA
CASSLAGAGTEAFF
TGTGCCAGCAGCTTAGCCGGGGCCGGCACTGAAGCTTTCTTT
>TRBV21-1|TRBJ1-1|NA|NA
CASSIPGQGAGNTEAFF
TGTGCCAGCAGCATTCCGGGACAGGGGGCGGGGAACACTGAAGCTTTCTTT
>TRBV11-2|TRBJ2-4|NA|few
CASSAQGRGFSKNIQYF
TGTGCCAGCAGCGCCCAGGGCAGGGGTTTTTCCAAAAACATTCAGTACTTC
>TRBV9|TRBJ2-5|NA|few
CASSVGTELSGTQYF
TGTGCCAGCAGCGTAGGGACTGAGTTGTCGGGGACCCAGTACTTC
>TRBV29-1|TRBJ1-6|TRBD1|NA
CSVIETGDSPLHF
TGCAGCGTTATCGAGACAGGGGATTCACCCCTCCACTTT
>TRBV6-2/TRBV6-3|TRBJ2-1|NA|NA
CASRLHSRNEQFF
TGTGCCAGCAGGCTGCACTCTCGGAATGAGCAGTTCTTC
>TRBV7-9|TRBJ2-3|TRBD1|NA
CASSLLAGGWTDTQYF
TGTGCCAGCAGCCTCCTGGCAGGGGGATGGACAGATACGCAGTATTTT
>TRBV7-9|TRBJ2-5|NA|few
CASSSGPGETQYF
TGTGCCAGCAGCTCGGGCCCCGGGGAGACCCAGTACTTC
>TRBV19|TRBJ1-1|NA|few
CATKRGATEAFF
TGTGCCACCAAGAGAGGGGCAACTGAAGCTTTCTTT
>TRBV20-1|TRBJ2-5|TRBD1|NA
CSAHGTGGAGETQYF
TGCAGTGCCCATGGGACAGGGGGCGCCGGAGAGACCCAGTACTTC
>TRBV3-1|TRBJ2-1|NA|few
CASSKTQSSYNEQFF
TGTGCCAGCAGCAAGACTCAAAGCTCCTACAATGAGCAGTTCTTC
>TRBV5-4|TRBJ1-1|NA|many
CASSFSKQTFVLTEAFF
TGTGCCAGCAGCTTCAGTAAGCAAACCTTTGTTTTGACTGAAGCTTTCTTT